This T cell receptor (beta chain) was captured by sequencing in a study of blood T cell repertoires in COVID-19. Study-level background: Specimens from acute and convalescent COVID-19 originated in the United States, Italy and Spain. In each case, the material was cDNA or gDNA derived from T cells, B-cell-depleted T cells, or PBMCs.

Per the germline V gene, CDR1 is SGHRS and CDR2 is YFSETQ. The junction had 9 bases not matched to a gene; V was cut back by 0 bases and J by 1 base. This CDR3 is 18 amino acids long. The count of this clone is one. Methods used by the authors: It was from reference gene primer amplification that nucleated cell counts were estimated. Data came from immunoSEQ multiplex PCR; TCRdb stores just in-frame clones and leaves some out. V and J calls and clone size come straight from that table; D and trimming were deduced from the DNA. The table shows some 96,000 clones, with roughly 79% occurring only once. The sequence was collected from a woman in her seventies with acute or convalescent COVID-19. The J gene is TRBJ2-3, the V gene TRBV5-1, with 9 positions matching TRBD2. The sample taken for sequencing was peripheral blood. DNA of the CDR3: TGCGCCAGCAGCTTGGCCGGAGGTAGCGGGGGCGGCACAGATACGCAGTATTTT. Its protein is CASSLAGGSGGGTDTQYF. Filled out from reference TRBV5-1 and TRBJ2-3, the complete variable domain reads KAGVTQTPRYLIKTRGQQVTLSCSPISGHRSVSWYQQTPGQGLQFLFEYFSETQRNKGNFPGRFSGRQFSNSRSEMNVSTLELGDSALYLCASSLAGGSGGGTDTQYFGPGTRLTVL.